The present entry profiles one T cell receptor beta chain with its context. Given a much more abundant clone one base away, this may be a read error. TCRdb used MiXCR to reprocess the 5' RACE reads, holding one entry per CDR3 protein. The sample contains roughly 49,000 distinct CDR3 sequences, around 7% of which appear only once. This entry comes from a study of T cells after yellow fever vaccination. The TCR sequence derives from a man aged 18 to 29 who received the YFV17D yellow fever vaccine. The material was CD8+ T cells sorted from PBMCs, obtained about 2 weeks after the first yellow fever vaccination.

CDR3 in DNA: TGTGTCAGCAGTGATGCGGGGGGCCGGTTGGGCACAGATACGCAGTATTTT. Translated: CVSSDAGGRLGTDTQYF. The rearrangement uses TRBV2 and TRBJ2-3; TRBD2 aligns across 8 bases. The CDR3 loop spans 17 amino acids. Germline lookup yields CDR1 SNHLY and CDR2 FYNNEI.